This T cell receptor (beta chain) was captured in a study of CD8 T cells in Susac syndrome. Findings and limits, study-wide: Individuals included in the TCR sequencing and HLA analysis were acknowledged by the study to be relatively few in number.

Note on this clonotype: Its target is unknown.

Reverse transcription of roughly 0.45 to 1 ug RNA was carried out with random hexamers. Amplification of TCR beta CDR3 was carried out by immunoSEQ multiplex PCR, which covered 54 Vbeta and 13 Jbeta segments. TCRdb processed the immunoSEQ multiplex PCR reads anew with MiXCR; each CDR3 protein has one entry. The sample consists of about 120,000 distinct CDR3 sequences, about nine tenths of them appearing once. Trimming pared 5 bases from V and 6 bases from J, leaving 20 bases between. Germline CDR1 DFQATT, CDR2 SNEGSKA (reference sequence). CDR3 length: 14 residues. This chain connects TRBV20-1 to TRBJ2-7; D may correspond to TRBD1 or TRBD2 (5 bases each). The sequence derives from a human donor in good health. The sample taken for sequencing was CD4+ T cells from PBMCs. In DNA, the CDR3 is TGCAGTGCTCTCAACGCCGAGACTACAGGCGAGCAGTACTTC. Translated: CSALNAETTGEQYF.